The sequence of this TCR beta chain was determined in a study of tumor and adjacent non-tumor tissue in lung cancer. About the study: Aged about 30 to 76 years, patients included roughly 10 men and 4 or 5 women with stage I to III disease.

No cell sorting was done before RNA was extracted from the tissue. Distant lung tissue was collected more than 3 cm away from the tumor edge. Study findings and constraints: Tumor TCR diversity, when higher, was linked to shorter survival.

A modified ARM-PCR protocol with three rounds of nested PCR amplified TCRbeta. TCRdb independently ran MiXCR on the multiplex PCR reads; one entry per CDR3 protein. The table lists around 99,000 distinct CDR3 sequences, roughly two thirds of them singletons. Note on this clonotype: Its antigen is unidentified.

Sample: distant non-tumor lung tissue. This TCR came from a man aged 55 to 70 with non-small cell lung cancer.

CDR3 amino acids: CAWSGTSGRGAGELFF. DNA for the CDR3: TGTGCCTGGAGTGGGACTAGCGGGCGCGGCGCCGGGGAGCTGTTTTTT. This sequence joins TRBV30 and TRBJ2-2, with 11 bases identical to TRBD2. The CDR3 has 16 residues. In germline, CDR1 is GTSNPN, CDR2 SVGIG (reference sequence). With 1 base clipped from V and 6 bases from J, the junction kept 7 bases outside the gene matches.